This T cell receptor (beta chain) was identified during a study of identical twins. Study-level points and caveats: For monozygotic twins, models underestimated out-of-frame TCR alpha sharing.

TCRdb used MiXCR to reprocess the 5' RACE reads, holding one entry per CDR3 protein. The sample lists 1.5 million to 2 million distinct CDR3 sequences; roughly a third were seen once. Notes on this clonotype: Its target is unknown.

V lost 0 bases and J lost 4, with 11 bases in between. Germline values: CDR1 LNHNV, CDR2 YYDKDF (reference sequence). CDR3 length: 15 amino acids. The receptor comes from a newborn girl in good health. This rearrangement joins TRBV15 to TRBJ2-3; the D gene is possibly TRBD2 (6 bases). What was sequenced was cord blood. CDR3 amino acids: CATSRERGLSDTQYF. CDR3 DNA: TGTGCCACCAGCAGAGAACGGGGACTTTCAGATACGCAGTATTTT.